Below, 2 T cell receptor beta chains from the same sample are listed, as sequenced in a study of CD8 T cells in ankylosing spondylitis. The antigens these receptors bind are not known. TCRdb processed the 5' RACE reads anew with MiXCR; each CDR3 protein has one entry. The data show hundreds of thousands of distinct CDR3 sequences, roughly a quarter seen once. Findings and caveats of the study: Characteristic of ankylosing spondylitis blood, it appeared, was a TCR beta motif comprising roughly 8 highly homologous variants.

The sample comprised blood, either unsorted or a sorted T cell fraction (not recorded which). The source of these receptors is a male donor with ankylosing spondylitis.

This clonotype showed up just a few times. The V gene is TRBV30, the J gene TRBJ2-3; the D gene is possibly TRBD1 (7 bases). The CDR3 length is 17 residues. The V end lost 1 base, the J end lost 2 bases, and 19 bases lay between the germline ends. The V gene's germline CDR1 is GTSNPN and CDR2 SVGIG (reference sequence). In DNA form, the CDR3 reads TGTGCCTGGAGTGAGGACGGCAGGGGGGCATTCACAGATACGCAGTATTTT. Protein sequence: CAWSEDGRGAFTDTQYF.

The chain combines TRBV19 with TRBJ2-1, with D hard to call. Germline V gene data show CDR1 as LNHDA and CDR2 as SQIVND (reference sequence). Trimming took 1 base from V and 7 from J, leaving 8 bases between them. This CDR3 contains 13 residues. The CDR3 DNA sequence: TGTGCCAGTAGTATAGTCTTACGGAATGAGCAGTTCTTC. Amino acids: CASSIVLRNEQFF.